These 28 T cell receptor beta chains originate from one sample sequenced in a study of cytomegalovirus exposure and HLA in healthy donors. It was with 60 Vbeta and 13 Jbeta primers that the PCR ran. TCRdb's table, derived via immunoSEQ multiplex PCR, lists solely in-frame clones and lacks some. The sample holds about 220,000 clones, more than 60% seen once. The sequenced material came from PBMCs. Every receptor here comes from a woman in her twenties or thirties in good health and CMV-seronegative.

CDR3 sequence: CASRGAGLLYGYTF. The DNA of the CDR3 is TGTGCCAGTAGGGGGGCAGGTCTTCTCTATGGCTACACCTTC. The chain employs TRBV19 and TRBJ1-2; TRBD1 might be the D (6 bases). The CDR3 spans 14 residues. Between the trimmed V and J ends, which lost 6 bases and 4 bases, there was a span of 15 bases. In germline, CDR1 is LNHDA, CDR2 SQIVND (reference sequence).

This clone has just one count. The chain carries TRBV9 and TRBJ2-3; 13 bases line up with TRBD2. V shed 4 bases, J shed 6 bases, and the junction held 8 bases outside the gene matches. Germline CDR1 is SGDLS and CDR2 is YYNGEE. CDR3 length: 16 residues. The CDR3 spells CASSHRLAGGMDTQYF. The CDR3 nucleotides read TGTGCCAGCAGCCACCGACTAGCGGGGGGCATGGATACGCAGTATTTT.

In its sample, this clone was seen a few times. The CDR3 is CARSLGCREDQFF. CDR3 DNA sequence: TGTGCCAGAAGCTTAGGATGCAGGGAGGATCAGTTCTTC. V is TRBV7-5 and J is TRBJ2-1; the table calls TRBD2, which could not be checked here. TRBV7-5 is classified as a pseudogene. CDR3 size: 13 residues.

CDR3 amino acids: CASSGAPDSNYGYTF. The CDR3 DNA reads as TGTGCCAGCAGCGGGGCTCCGGACAGTAACTATGGCTACACCTTC. The genes are TRBV9 and TRBJ1-2; the D gene is possibly TRBD1 (6 bases). V was pared by 3 bases and J by 1 base, with 13 bases between. The germline gives CDR1 SGDLS, CDR2 YYNGEE. CDR3 size: 15 residues.

This clone was detected once. The chain has TRBV7-9 and TRBJ2-5, with TRBD1 matching 7 bases. Losses at the gene ends were 5 bases for V and 4 bases for J; bases not matched to a gene: 7. The CDR3 has 14 amino acids. CDR1 SEHNR and CDR2 FQNEAQ come from the germline V gene (reference sequence). The CDR3 DNA sequence: TGTGCCAGCAGCACCCAGACAGGGTCAGAGACCCAGTACTTC. It encodes CASSTQTGSETQYF.

The rearrangement joins TRBV7-9 to TRBJ2-1; 12 positions agree with TRBD2. Trimming cost V 8 bases and J 12 bases; bases outside gene matches: 11. The CDR3 contains 14 residues. Germline CDR1 and CDR2: SEHNR and FQNEAQ (reference sequence). CDR3 in amino acids: CASARLAGEVTQFF. DNA for the CDR3: TGTGCCAGCGCCCGACTAGCGGGAGAGGTGACGCAGTTCTTC.

The genes are TRBV5-1 and TRBJ2-3, with a weak D call TRBD2 (7 bases). The CDR3 contains 17 residues. V lost 5 bases, J lost 4 bases, and 23 bases lay in between. Germline values: CDR1 SGHRS, CDR2 YFSETQ. CDR3 DNA: TGCGCCAGCAGTCAGGCGGGGGCCTCCAGGTCGGCAGATACGCAGTATTTT. Translation gives CASSQAGASRSADTQYF.

This chain uses TRBV30 with TRBJ1-4; 8 bases map to TRBD1. This CDR3 contains 14 residues. Germline CDR1 and CDR2: GTSNPN and SVGIG (reference sequence). The trim removed 7 bases at V and 10 bases at J, leaving 14 bases unmatched. DNA of the CDR3: TGTGCCTTTAAGGACAGGGACTATTACGGAAAACTGTTTTTT. Its protein product is CAFKDRDYYGKLFF.

This chain uses TRBV9 with TRBJ2-7; perhaps TRBD2 as D (6 bases). Per germline, CDR1 SGDLS and CDR2 YYNGEE. V was shortened by 3 bases and J by 5 bases, with 21 bases between the two germline ends. The CDR3 covers 16 residues. For the CDR3, the DNA is TGTGCCAGCAGCGGCTCGCAGGAGGGCCGGTCCAACGAGCAGTACTTC. Amino acid sequence: CASSGSQEGRSNEQYF.

This sequence joins TRBV6-5 and TRBJ2-7; 8 positions match TRBD2. This CDR3 spans 15 amino acids. Germline V gene data show CDR1 as MNHEY and CDR2 as SVGAGI. Germline trimming cut 6 bases from V and 4 bases from J; bases unmatched to any gene: 11. CDR3 sequence (DNA): TGTGCCAGCAGCCCCTCGGGCGGGAGGTATTACGAGCAGTACTTC. Translation: CASSPSGGRYYEQYF.

This clone was found a few times. The genes are TRBV2 and TRBJ1-2; 8 bases are a match to TRBD1. The CDR3 extends over 17 amino acids. Germline loops: CDR1 SNHLY, CDR2 FYNNEI. Germline trimming cut 2 bases from V and 6 bases from J; bases unmatched to any gene: 14. CDR3: CASSERTGTGYYNGYTF. The CDR3 region has the DNA TGTGCCAGCAGTGAAAGAACCGGGACAGGATATTACAATGGCTACACCTTC.

This chain joins TRBV7-8 and TRBJ2-3; 13 bases agree with TRBD2. The CDR3 covers 17 residues. The germline V gene encodes CDR1 SGHVS and CDR2 FQNEAQ. With 4 bases clipped from V and 5 bases from J, the junction kept 9 bases outside the gene matches. The CDR3 loop reads CASSSAGLAGLVDTQYF. In DNA form, the CDR3 reads TGTGCCAGCAGCTCGGCGGGACTAGCGGGACTGGTAGATACGCAGTATTTT.

V and J are TRBV5-6 and TRBJ2-3, with D possibly TRBD2 on 5 matching bases. The germline V gene encodes CDR1 SGHDT and CDR2 YYEEEE. CDR3 length equals 15 residues. The germline V and J ends were trimmed by 5 bases and 0 bases, with 13 bases remaining between them. In DNA form, the CDR3 reads TGTGCCAGCAGTGAGGACTGGGGTAGCACAGATACGCAGTATTTT. It codes for CASSEDWGSTDTQYF.

For the CDR3, the DNA is TGTGCCAGCGGCGATAACAGAATTTTAAGCTACACCTTC. The encoded protein is CASGDNRILSYTF. The chain joins TRBV5-4 to TRBJ1-2; no definite D call. The CDR3 covers 13 residues. Per the germline V gene, CDR1 is SGHNT and CDR2 is YYREEE (reference sequence). V was shortened by 7 bases and J by 9 bases, with 19 bases between the two germline ends. The variable domain in full, with the rest retrieved from reference TRBV5-4 and TRBJ1-2, is ETGVTQSPTHLIKTRGQQVTLRCSSQSGHNTVSWYQQALGQGPQFIFQYYREEENGRGNFPPRFSGLQFPNYSSELNVNALELDDSALYLCASGDNRILSYTFGSGTRLTVV.

V and J are TRBV5-5 and TRBJ2-2; 9 bases map to TRBD1. CDR3 length equals 16 residues. With 2 bases clipped from V and 1 base from J, the junction kept 3 bases outside the gene matches. Germline V gene data show CDR1 as SGHKS and CDR2 as YYEKEE (reference sequence). This chain's CDR3 is CASSFHRGLNTGELFF. The CDR3 DNA follows: TGTGCCAGCAGCTTCCACAGGGGGCTGAACACCGGGGAGCTGTTTTTT.

As concerns this clone: Other DNA sequences in the same sample also yield this CDR3. This chain connects TRBV5-1 to TRBJ1-4; the match to TRBD1 covers 10 bases. This CDR3 has 15 residues. CDR1 SGHRS and CDR2 YFSETQ come from the germline V gene. Trimming cost V 4 bases and J 6 bases; bases outside gene matches: 6. Written as DNA, the CDR3 is TGCGCCAGCAGCCCCGGAGGGACAGGGGATGAAAAACTGTTTTTT. Translating it yields CASSPGGTGDEKLFF. Full variable domain (rest looked up from reference TRBV5-1 and TRBJ1-4): KAGVTQTPRYLIKTRGQQVTLSCSPISGHRSVSWYQQTPGQGLQFLFEYFSETQRNKGNFPGRFSGRQFSNSRSEMNVSTLELGDSALYLCASSPGGTGDEKLFFGSGTQLSVL.

This sequence joins TRBV4-1 and TRBJ2-2; D not certain. The germline V and J ends were trimmed by 0 bases and 4 bases, with 9 bases remaining between them. Germline V gives CDR1 MGHRA, CDR2 YSYEKL. The CDR3 contains 15 residues. This CDR3 reads CASSQDTTLTGELFF. The CDR3 nucleotides are TGCGCCAGCAGCCAAGATACGACACTCACCGGGGAGCTGTTTTTT.

For the CDR3, the DNA is TGTGCCAGCAGCTTACCTTTGGGGAGGTACAATGAGCAGTTCTTC. Protein product: CASSLPLGRYNEQFF. This rearrangement joins TRBV11-2 to TRBJ2-1, with D perhaps TRBD2 (6 bases). Germline V CDR1 and CDR2: SGHAT, FQNNGV. The CDR3 spans 15 residues. Trimming left V 2 bases short and J 4 bases short, with 12 bases between.

This chain links TRBV7-2 with TRBJ1-1, with TRBD1 matching 7 bases. The germline gives CDR1 SGHTA, CDR2 FQGNSA. The CDR3 spans 13 residues. V shed 6 bases, J shed 7 bases, and the junction held 8 bases outside the gene matches. CDR3 region: CASSSPGTDEAFF. Here the CDR3 DNA reads TGTGCCAGCAGTTCCCCCGGGACAGATGAAGCTTTCTTT.

This chain connects TRBV7-2 to TRBJ2-5, with 9 bases identical to TRBD1. CDR1 is SGHTA and CDR2 is FQGNSA in the germline V gene. The V and J ends lost 5 bases and 4 bases, in that order; junction bases with no gene match: 8. This CDR3 has 15 residues. DNA of the CDR3: TGTGCCAGCAGCGCCGGGACAGGGATTCGAGAGACCCAGTACTTC. Its translation: CASSAGTGIRETQYF.

Only one count was recorded for this clone. The J gene is TRBJ2-3, the V gene TRBV10-3, with D possibly TRBD1 on 6 matching bases. The germline V and J ends were trimmed by 8 bases and 1 base, with 10 bases remaining between them. This CDR3 contains 13 residues. The germline CDR1 and CDR2 sequences are ENHRY and SYGVKD. The CDR3 here is CAIESGGTDTQYF. The DNA for the CDR3 is TGTGCCATCGAGTCAGGGGGCACAGATACGCAGTATTTT.

This clone has only one observation. The chain recombines TRBV29-1 with TRBJ2-2; TRBD2 aligns across 13 bases. The CDR3 spans 15 residues. V shed 4 bases, J shed 5 bases, and the junction held 4 bases outside the gene matches. Germline V gene lookup returns CDR1 SQVTM and CDR2 ANQGSEA. The chain's CDR3 is CSVGGLAGITGELFF. The DNA for the CDR3 is TGCAGCGTTGGGGGACTAGCGGGAATAACCGGGGAGCTGTTTTTT.

The genes are TRBV9 and TRBJ2-3; 13 bases agree with TRBD2. V shed 4 bases, J shed 3 bases, and the junction held 5 bases outside the gene matches. The CDR3 totals 16 residues. From germline, CDR1 is SGDLS and CDR2 YYNGEE. This chain's CDR3 is CASSLRTSGGTDTQYF. The CDR3 DNA is TGTGCCAGCAGCCTCAGGACTAGCGGGGGAACAGATACGCAGTATTTT.

The chain couples TRBV9 to TRBJ2-1; 7 positions agree with TRBD2. Trimming at V came to 0 bases and at J to 4 bases, leaving 7 bases not matched to a gene. The length of the CDR3 is 16 residues. Germline loops: CDR1 SGDLS, CDR2 YYNGEE. The CDR3 loop reads CASSVGGGRGYNEQFF. CDR3 coding DNA: TGTGCCAGCAGCGTAGGGGGCGGGAGAGGTTACAATGAGCAGTTCTTC.

The chain couples TRBV18 to TRBJ1-5; D uncertain. Germline V gives CDR1 KGHSH, CDR2 LQKENI. V lost 0 bases to trimming and J lost 0 bases, with 3 bases between them. The length of the CDR3 is 14 residues. The CDR3 loop is CASSPPNSNQPQHF. The CDR3 DNA reads TGTGCCAGCTCACCACCCAATAGCAATCAGCCCCAGCATTTT. The variable domain in full, completed from reference TRBV18 and TRBJ1-5, reads NAGVMQNPRHLVRRRGQEARLRCSPMKGHSHVYWYRQLPEEGLKFMVYLQKENIIDESGMPKERFSAEFPKEGPSILRIQQVVRGDSAAYFCASSPPNSNQPQHFGDGTRLSIL.

The chain links TRBV9 to TRBJ1-1; a weak D match, TRBD1 (5 bases). V dropped 0 bases and J dropped 3 bases, with 12 bases sitting between them. The CDR3 runs 15 residues. In germline, CDR1 is SGDLS, CDR2 YYNGEE. The CDR3 protein is CASSVASGGDTEAFF. The CDR3 region has the DNA TGTGCCAGCAGCGTAGCCTCCGGAGGGGACACTGAAGCTTTCTTT.

The V and J genes are TRBV7-9 and TRBJ1-1; 10 bases match TRBD1. Germline-derived CDR1 and CDR2 are SEHNR and FQNEAQ (reference sequence). J was trimmed by 11 bases and V by 6 bases; bases with no gene match: 9. The CDR3 contains 13 residues. The DNA of the CDR3 is TGTGCCAGCAGTACCGACAGGGGGCCCGGGGCTTTCTTT. The encoded protein is CASSTDRGPGAFF.

V usage is TRBV27 and J usage is TRBJ2-5; maybe TRBD1 (6 bases). Germline assignment: CDR1 MNHEY and CDR2 SMNVEV (reference sequence). This CDR3 has 16 residues. V shed 4 bases and J shed 1 base, with 16 bases lying between them. As DNA, the CDR3 is TGTGCCAGCAGTTCCCGGGGCAGGGGATTCCAAGAGACCCAGTACTTC. Translated, it gives CASSSRGRGFQETQYF.